Listed below are T cell receptor beta chains from one sample, sequenced in a study of CD4+ T cells in melanoma. TCRdb keeps only in-frame clones here, not all; method: immunoSEQ multiplex PCR. Among about 13,000 clones, about 74% were seen once, and the ten largest hold approximately 15%. Sequenced material: cells from a culture (not recorded whether cultured in vitro). The receptors here all came from a human donor with melanoma. Each CDR3 is given with its conserved first and last residue. Each record gives: J gene, V gene, clone size, D gene, CDR3 DNA, CDR3 protein. D genes are given only for firm matches. Size is stated for part of the rows, as once, few or many counts, or as a class when the clone is expanded.

J gene: TRBJ2-1
V gene: TRBV29-1
clone size: .
D gene: .
CDR3 DNA: TGCAGCGTCAAAAACAGGGCCGCCTCCTACAATGAGCAGTTCTTC
CDR3 protein: CSVKNRAASYNEQFF

J gene: TRBJ1-2
V gene: TRBV6-5
clone size: .
D gene: .
CDR3 DNA: TGTGCCAGCAGTGCCCGGTGGGGAGGCTACACCTTC
CDR3 protein: CASSARWGGYTF

J gene: TRBJ1-6
V gene: TRBV4-1
clone size: .
D gene: .
CDR3 DNA: TGCGCCAGCAGCCAAGGGAAAGGGGAACCATGGAATTCACCCCTCCACTTT
CDR3 protein: CASSQGKGEPWNSPLHF

J gene: TRBJ2-3
V gene: TRBV4-1
clone size: .
D gene: TRBD2
CDR3 DNA: TGCGCCAGCAGGTTTACGGCTAGCGGGGGGGCACGGACAGATACGCAGTATTTT
CDR3 protein: CASRFTASGGARTDTQYF

J gene: TRBJ2-1
V gene: TRBV6-5
clone size: .
D gene: .
CDR3 DNA: TGTGCCAGCAGTCAAGACCACTACAATGAGCAGTTCTTC
CDR3 protein: CASSQDHYNEQFF

J gene: TRBJ1-2
V gene: TRBV5-1
clone size: once
D gene: .
CDR3 DNA: TGCGCCAGCAGCTTACGCAAGGGGAGGGGATATGGCTACACCTTC
CDR3 protein: CASSLRKGRGYGYTF

J gene: TRBJ1-2
V gene: TRBV11-2
clone size: .
D gene: .
CDR3 DNA: TGTGCCAGCAGCGAGAGCACTAACTATGGCTACACCTTC
CDR3 protein: CASSESTNYGYTF

J gene: TRBJ2-7
V gene: TRBV5-4
clone size: .
D gene: TRBD2
CDR3 DNA: TGTGCCAGCAGCACTAAAACCGGGACTACCGCTTACGAGCAGTACTTC
CDR3 protein: CASSTKTGTTAYEQYF

J gene: TRBJ1-2
V gene: TRBV5-1
clone size: .
D gene: .
CDR3 DNA: TGCGCCAGCAGCTTGGTTGGAGAAAACTATGGCTACACCTTC
CDR3 protein: CASSLVGENYGYTF

J gene: TRBJ2-3
V gene: TRBV18
clone size: .
D gene: TRBD2
CDR3 DNA: TGTGCCAGCTCACCCCCCCTAGCGGGGACAGATACGCAGTATTTT
CDR3 protein: CASSPPLAGTDTQYF

J gene: TRBJ1-1
V gene: TRBV2
clone size: few
D gene: .
CDR3 DNA: TGTGCCAGCAGTGCGTGGCTGGGCACTGAAGCTTTCTTT
CDR3 protein: CASSAWLGTEAFF

J gene: TRBJ1-1
V gene: TRBV7-9
clone size: .
D gene: .
CDR3 DNA: TGTGCCAGCAGTCAGTTGAACACTGAAGCTTTCTTT
CDR3 protein: CASSQLNTEAFF

J gene: TRBJ2-3
V gene: TRBV6-6
clone size: .
D gene: .
CDR3 DNA: TGTGCCAGCAGTTACAGGGTCGTGGATACGCAGTATTTT
CDR3 protein: CASSYRVVDTQYF

J gene: TRBJ2-3
V gene: TRBV19
clone size: .
D gene: TRBD2
CDR3 DNA: TGTGCCAGTAGTAAACTAGCGGTAGCAGATACGCAGTATTTT
CDR3 protein: CASSKLAVADTQYF

J gene: TRBJ2-1
V gene: TRBV7-9
clone size: .
D gene: .
CDR3 DNA: TGTGCCAGCAGCTTAGCCAGGGGGGGTGACAATGAGCAGTTCTTC
CDR3 protein: CASSLARGGDNEQFF

J gene: TRBJ2-1
V gene: TRBV2
clone size: .
D gene: TRBD2
CDR3 DNA: TGTGCCAGCAGTTTAACCGGACTAGCGGGGAGCTCCTACAATGAGCAGTTCTTC
CDR3 protein: CASSLTGLAGSSYNEQFF

J gene: TRBJ2-2
V gene: TRBV29-1
clone size: .
D gene: .
CDR3 DNA: TGCAGCGTTCATTGGGGGTCGGACACCGGGGAGCTGTTTTTT
CDR3 protein: CSVHWGSDTGELFF

J gene: TRBJ2-2
V gene: TRBV19
clone size: .
D gene: .
CDR3 DNA: TGTGCCAGTAGTATGGTCCCTCCAACCGGGGAGCTGTTTTTT
CDR3 protein: CASSMVPPTGELFF

J gene: TRBJ1-5
V gene: TRBV21-1
clone size: .
D gene: .
CDR3 DNA: TGTGCCAGCATCCCCTTTCCGGGACAGGGGTTATCGCCCCAGCATTTT
CDR3 protein: CASIPFPGQGLSPQHF

J gene: TRBJ1-5
V gene: TRBV18
clone size: .
D gene: .
CDR3 DNA: TGTGCCAGCTCAAATGGACCGCCTCATGGCAATCAGCCCCAGCATTTT
CDR3 protein: CASSNGPPHGNQPQHF

J gene: TRBJ1-1
V gene: TRBV4-1
clone size: .
D gene: .
CDR3 DNA: TGCGCCAGCAGCCAGGGGACGGAGGGTACTGAAGCTTTCTTT
CDR3 protein: CASSQGTEGTEAFF

J gene: TRBJ2-3
V gene: TRBV7-9
clone size: .
D gene: TRBD2
CDR3 DNA: TGTGCCAGCAGCTTGGGACTAGTTGTCGGGGATACGCAGTATTTT
CDR3 protein: CASSLGLVVGDTQYF

J gene: TRBJ1-4
V gene: TRBV5-6
clone size: once
D gene: TRBD1
CDR3 DNA: TGTGCCAGCAGCTTGGTAGGCAGGGGGGACGAAAAACTGTTTTTT
CDR3 protein: CASSLVGRGDEKLFF

J gene: TRBJ2-7
V gene: TRBV30
clone size: .
D gene: TRBD2
CDR3 DNA: TGTGCCTGGAGTGTACTAGCGGGGGGTCCGGGGATGGAGCAGTACTTC
CDR3 protein: CAWSVLAGGPGMEQYF

J gene: TRBJ2-2
V gene: TRBV6-6
clone size: .
D gene: .
CDR3 DNA: TGTGCCAGCAGTTCTTACACCGGGGAGCTGTTTTTT
CDR3 protein: CASSSYTGELFF

J gene: TRBJ2-1
V gene: TRBV27
clone size: once
D gene: TRBD2
CDR3 DNA: TGTGCCAGCAGTTTATCGAGGCTAGCGGGGACTAGCTCCTACAATGAGCAGTTCTTC
CDR3 protein: CASSLSRLAGTSSYNEQFF

J gene: TRBJ1-1
V gene: TRBV29-1
clone size: few
D gene: .
CDR3 DNA: TGCAGCGTTACCCGGGACCAACACACTGAAGCTTTCTTT
CDR3 protein: CSVTRDQHTEAFF

J gene: TRBJ1-1
V gene: TRBV2
clone size: once
D gene: TRBD1
CDR3 DNA: TGTGCCAGCAGACGACAGGGGAGCACTGAAGCTTTCTTT
CDR3 protein: CASRRQGSTEAFF

J gene: TRBJ2-1
V gene: TRBV18
clone size: .
D gene: TRBD2
CDR3 DNA: TGTGCCAGCTCACCATTCTCATTAGCGGGGGGGTACAATGAGCAGTTCTTC
CDR3 protein: CASSPFSLAGGYNEQFF

J gene: TRBJ1-6
V gene: TRBV18
clone size: few
D gene: .
CDR3 DNA: TGTGCCAGCTCCTCCGGAACAAATTCACCCCTCCACTTT
CDR3 protein: CASSSGTNSPLHF

J gene: TRBJ2-7
V gene: TRBV5-1
clone size: .
D gene: .
CDR3 DNA: TGCGCCAGCAGCTTGGGGCCCTCTAGCGAATACGAGCAGTACTTC
CDR3 protein: CASSLGPSSEYEQYF

J gene: TRBJ1-4
V gene: TRBV2
clone size: .
D gene: TRBD1
CDR3 DNA: TGTGCCAGCCAGACAGGGGACGTGACTAATGAAAAACTGTTTTTT
CDR3 protein: CASQTGDVTNEKLFF

J gene: TRBJ1-3
V gene: TRBV5-1
clone size: .
D gene: TRBD1
CDR3 DNA: TGCGCCAGCAGCGCCGGGACAGGATACTCTGGAAACACCATATATTTT
CDR3 protein: CASSAGTGYSGNTIYF

J gene: TRBJ1-3
V gene: TRBV27
clone size: medium-sized
D gene: .
CDR3 DNA: TGTGCCAGCAGTTTATTAAGTGGAAACACCATATATTTT
CDR3 protein: CASSLLSGNTIYF

J gene: TRBJ1-4
V gene: TRBV6-6
clone size: .
D gene: .
CDR3 DNA: TGTGCCAGCAGTTACGGGGCTCATGCAACTAATGAAAAACTGTTTTTT
CDR3 protein: CASSYGAHATNEKLFF

J gene: TRBJ1-6
V gene: TRBV5-4
clone size: .
D gene: .
CDR3 DNA: TGTGCCAGCAGCTTAATGACAGGTTTCGATTCGGATTCACCCCTCCACTTT
CDR3 protein: CASSLMTGFDSDSPLHF

J gene: TRBJ2-7
V gene: TRBV6-1
clone size: once
D gene: .
CDR3 DNA: TGTGCCAGCCGTATAAGGGGCGAGCAGTACTTC
CDR3 protein: CASRIRGEQYF

J gene: TRBJ1-1
V gene: TRBV5-5
clone size: .
D gene: TRBD1
CDR3 DNA: TGTGCCACCTACAGGGGTTTAAACACTGAAGCTTTCTTT
CDR3 protein: CATYRGLNTEAFF

J gene: TRBJ1-1
V gene: TRBV7-9
clone size: .
D gene: .
CDR3 DNA: TGTGCCAGCAGCTTAGGACTCGGGGGGGAGAAGACTGAAGCTTTCTTT
CDR3 protein: CASSLGLGGEKTEAFF

J gene: TRBJ1-1
V gene: TRBV5-1
clone size: .
D gene: .
CDR3 DNA: TGCGCCAGCAGCTTCGGGACCGGGAGGGTACGGACTGAAGCTTTCTTT
CDR3 protein: CASSFGTGRVRTEAFF

J gene: TRBJ2-7
V gene: TRBV4-3
clone size: .
D gene: TRBD2
CDR3 DNA: TGCGCCAGCAGCTCCGGGGGGGGAAACTACGAGCAGTACTTC
CDR3 protein: CASSSGGGNYEQYF

J gene: TRBJ1-2
V gene: TRBV12-5
clone size: .
D gene: TRBD1
CDR3 DNA: TGTGCTAGTGGGCGTCGGACAGGCGCTGACTATGGCTACACCTTC
CDR3 protein: CASGRRTGADYGYTF

J gene: TRBJ1-2
V gene: TRBV6-5
clone size: .
D gene: .
CDR3 DNA: TGTGCCAGCAGGGATTCCACGGGACACGGCTACACCTTC
CDR3 protein: CASRDSTGHGYTF

J gene: TRBJ2-3
V gene: TRBV5-4
clone size: .
D gene: TRBD1
CDR3 DNA: TGTGCCAGCAGCTCGGGACAGCTTACTAGCACAGATACGCAGTATTTT
CDR3 protein: CASSSGQLTSTDTQYF

J gene: TRBJ1-1
V gene: TRBV6-4
clone size: .
D gene: .
CDR3 DNA: TGTGCCAGCAGATCGAGGGATGCAGCTGAAGCTTTCTTT
CDR3 protein: CASRSRDAAEAFF

J gene: TRBJ2-3
V gene: TRBV5-1
clone size: .
D gene: .
CDR3 DNA: TGCGCCAGCAGCTTGGCCGGGGCCCCTGGCACAGATACGCAGTATTTT
CDR3 protein: CASSLAGAPGTDTQYF

J gene: TRBJ2-1
V gene: TRBV2
clone size: .
D gene: .
CDR3 DNA: TGTGCCAGCAAGGGAGCCTTAGGTGGGGAAGGATCCTACAATGAGCAGTTCTTC
CDR3 protein: CASKGALGGEGSYNEQFF

J gene: TRBJ2-5
V gene: TRBV30
clone size: .
D gene: TRBD2
CDR3 DNA: TGTGCCTGGAACCGGGCGGGGGGCGCGGAGACCCAGTACTTC
CDR3 protein: CAWNRAGGAETQYF

J gene: TRBJ2-5
V gene: TRBV2
clone size: .
D gene: .
CDR3 DNA: TGTGCCAGCAGGACCCTGGACGGTGATCAAGAGACCCAGTACTTC
CDR3 protein: CASRTLDGDQETQYF

J gene: TRBJ2-3
V gene: TRBV2
clone size: .
D gene: .
CDR3 DNA: TGTGCCAGCAGTGAAGGTGGCAGAGATACGCAGTATTTT
CDR3 protein: CASSEGGRDTQYF

J gene: TRBJ2-4
V gene: TRBV30
clone size: .
D gene: .
CDR3 DNA: TGTGCCTGGAGTGTAGTAGACATTCAGTACTTC
CDR3 protein: CAWSVVDIQYF

J gene: TRBJ2-1
V gene: TRBV6-5
clone size: .
D gene: .
CDR3 DNA: TGTGCCAGCAGTTACTCTTCCGTTAGCGATGAGCAGTTCTTC
CDR3 protein: CASSYSSVSDEQFF

J gene: TRBJ2-5
V gene: TRBV19
clone size: .
D gene: TRBD1
CDR3 DNA: TGTGCCAGTAGTATAGACCCTCCCGGGACAGGGGTGGTGAAGACCCAGTACTTC
CDR3 protein: CASSIDPPGTGVVKTQYF

J gene: TRBJ1-2
V gene: TRBV6-1
clone size: .
D gene: .
CDR3 DNA: TGTGCCAGCAGTGGGTTTGCAGGTTCGGGCTACACCTTC
CDR3 protein: CASSGFAGSGYTF

J gene: TRBJ1-2
V gene: TRBV11-2
clone size: few
D gene: .
CDR3 DNA: TGTGCCAGCAGCTTAGTCCTCGGGGATGGCTACACCTTC
CDR3 protein: CASSLVLGDGYTF

J gene: TRBJ1-2
V gene: TRBV6-5
clone size: few
D gene: TRBD1
CDR3 DNA: TGTGCCAGCAAGAGGGGGGACAGGTTGCTCGGTGGCTACACCTTC
CDR3 protein: CASKRGDRLLGGYTF

J gene: TRBJ1-1
V gene: TRBV18
clone size: .
D gene: .
CDR3 DNA: TGTGCCAGCTCACCAGGAAATGAAGCTTTCTTT
CDR3 protein: CASSPGNEAFF

J gene: TRBJ1-1
V gene: TRBV5-4
clone size: .
D gene: .
CDR3 DNA: TGTGCCAGCAGCCCGGAGTCTCTTCGTCCTACTGAAGCTTTCTTT
CDR3 protein: CASSPESLRPTEAFF

J gene: TRBJ2-3
V gene: TRBV19
clone size: .
D gene: .
CDR3 DNA: TGTGCCAGTAGTGGGCGGGACATAAATTCGAACACAGATACGCAGTATTTT
CDR3 protein: CASSGRDINSNTDTQYF

J gene: TRBJ1-1
V gene: TRBV9
clone size: .
D gene: TRBD1
CDR3 DNA: TGTGCCAGCAGCGTAGGGGGACAGGGCTTTGAAGCTTTCTTT
CDR3 protein: CASSVGGQGFEAFF